A single sample is the source of the 16 T cell receptor beta chains below, sequenced in a study of Graves' ophthalmopathy and Graves' hyperthyroidism. Scientists amplified the TCR beta CDR3 regions from RNA transcripts. An initial RT-PCR round employing HTBI primers preceded a second-round multiplex PCR. TCRdb fed the multiplex PCR reads into MiXCR, producing one record per CDR3 protein. The sample lists 400,000 to 450,000 distinct CDR3 sequences, 21% seen once, with 2.5% to 3.5% in the top ten. Sequenced: peripheral blood. Source of these receptors: a woman aged 18-29 years with stable Graves' hyperthyroidism.

This clonotype has a count of ten or more. The chain carries TRBV30 and TRBJ2-7; 10 bases fit TRBD2. This CDR3 region has 14 residues. V lost 0 bases, J lost 5 bases, and 4 bases stayed unmatched. In germline, CDR1 is GTSNPN, CDR2 SVGIG (reference sequence). CDR3 in amino acids: CAWSVGLAYNEQYF. CDR3 DNA sequence: TGTGCCTGGAGTGTGGGACTAGCGTACAACGAGCAGTACTTC.

This clonotype was observed many times. The chain couples TRBV27 to TRBJ1-2, with 9 bases fitting TRBD1. The ends lost 3 bases at V and 10 bases at J; junction bases unmatched: 9. There are 14 residues in the CDR3. Per the germline V gene, CDR1 is MNHEY and CDR2 is SMNVEV (reference sequence). The DNA of the CDR3 is TGTGCCAGCAGTTTTACCGGGACAGGGACTGACTACACCTTC. This gives the protein CASSFTGTGTDYTF.

The J gene is TRBJ1-1, the V gene TRBV27; a weak D match, TRBD1 (5 bases). The CDR3 spans 13 residues. Trimming left V 8 bases short and J 1 base short, with 11 bases between. Germline assignment: CDR1 MNHEY and CDR2 SMNVEV (reference sequence). CDR3 residues: CASLGEGNTEAFF. CDR3 in DNA: TGTGCCAGCTTGGGGGAAGGGAACACTGAAGCTTTCTTT.

The table lists this clonotype with many counts. The rearrangement links TRBV5-1 to TRBJ1-1; D is unresolved. Germline V gene lookup returns CDR1 SGHRS and CDR2 YFSETQ. The CDR3 is 14 amino acids. The V end lost 1 base, the J end lost 0 bases, and 7 bases lay between the germline ends. Written as DNA, the CDR3 is TGCGCCAGCAGCTTGTGGCAGATGAACACTGAAGCTTTCTTT. It codes for CASSLWQMNTEAFF.

This clonotype was observed many times. The chain recombines TRBV15 with TRBJ2-7; 11 bases match TRBD1. V dropped 3 bases and J dropped 5; count of bases not matched to a gene: 3. There are 14 residues in the CDR3. The germline V gene encodes CDR1 LNHNV and CDR2 YYDKDF (reference sequence). CDR3 sequence reads: CATSRDRGLNEQYF. The DNA for the CDR3 is TGTGCCACCAGCAGGGACAGGGGGCTGAACGAGCAGTACTTC.

Ten or more counts support this clonotype. The chain recombines TRBV19 with TRBJ2-2; D is perhaps TRBD2 (6 bases). The CDR3 sequence is 16 residues long. Germline V gives CDR1 LNHDA, CDR2 SQIVND (reference sequence). Deletions cut 2 bases from V and 2 bases from J, with 12 bases between. CDR3 sequence: CASSILRGRNTGELFF. CDR3 DNA sequence: TGTGCCAGTAGTATACTACGGGGGAGAAACACCGGGGAGCTGTTTTTT.

The chain recombines TRBV4-1 with TRBJ1-5, with D possibly matching TRBD1 (6 bases). Trimming shortened V by 1 base and J by 4 bases, and 14 bases separated the two germline ends. Per germline, CDR1 MGHRA and CDR2 YSYEKL. The CDR3 extends over 16 amino acids. CDR3 in amino acids: CASSQAGQGYNQPQHF. CDR3 sequence (DNA): TGCGCCAGCAGCCAAGCCGGGCAGGGGTATAATCAGCCCCAGCATTTT.

This clonotype showed up many times. V and J are TRBV12-3 or TRBV12-4 and TRBJ1-5; a weak D match, TRBD1 (6 bases). Deletions cut 6 bases from V and 2 bases from J, with 11 bases between. There are 14 residues in the CDR3. As DNA, the CDR3 is TGTGCCAGCAGCCAACAGGGAGGCAATCAGCCCCAGCATTTT. Residues: CASSQQGGNQPQHF.

The CDR3 DNA follows: TGTGCCTGGGACTTGGACCTCTATGGCTACACCTTC. Protein: CAWDLDLYGYTF. The rearrangement links TRBV30 to TRBJ1-2, with D unclear. V was cut by 5 bases and J by 4 bases, with 11 bases left in between. The germline CDR1 and CDR2 sequences are GTSNPN and SVGIG (reference sequence). The CDR3 is 12 residues long. The entire variable domain, with the rest obtained from reference TRBV30 and TRBJ1-2, is as follows: SQTIHQWPATLVQPVGSPLSLECTVEGTSNPNLYWYRQAAGRGLQLLFYSVGIGQISSEVPQNLSASRPQDRQFILSSKKLLLSDSGFYLCAWDLDLYGYTFGSGTRLTVV.

This clonotype has ten or more counts. The chain employs TRBV20-1 and TRBJ2-7; possibly TRBD1 or TRBD2 for D (5 bases each). Germline V lookup: CDR1 DFQATT, CDR2 SNEGSKA (reference sequence). The V end was cut by 6 bases, the J end by 3 bases, with 18 bases between. This CDR3 has 14 residues. The CDR3 region is CSAYTGTIRYEQYF. CDR3 coding DNA: TGCAGTGCGTACACTGGGACGATCCGCTACGAGCAGTACTTC.

This clonotype has a handful of counts. CDR3 protein: CASSFNRDSTEAFF. DNA of the CDR3: TGTGCCAGCAGCTTCAACAGGGATTCTACTGAAGCTTTCTTT. This chain connects TRBV13 to TRBJ1-1, with TRBD1 as a possible D gene (6 bases). Trimming stripped 3 bases from V and 5 bases from J, with 13 bases between. The CDR3 sequence is 14 residues long. The germline V gene encodes CDR1 PRHDT and CDR2 FYEKMQ (reference sequence). Together with reference TRBV13 and TRBJ1-1, the CDR3 gives the full variable domain: AAGVIQSPRHLIKEKRETATLKCYPIPRHDTVYWYQQGPGQDPQFLISFYEKMQSDKGSIPDRFSAQQFSDYHSELNMSSLELGDSALYFCASSFNRDSTEAFFGQGTRLTVV.

This clonotype was observed a handful of times. The V call is TRBV9, the J call TRBJ2-5; D remains unclear. The CDR3 has 15 residues. Per germline, CDR1 SGDLS and CDR2 YYNGEE. The ends were cut back, 4 bases at V and 1 base at J, with 14 bases in the middle. This CDR3 is CASSSPGSIQETQYF. The CDR3 DNA follows: TGTGCCAGCAGCTCCCCCGGCTCGATCCAAGAGACCCAGTACTTC.

This clonotype was counted at least ten times. V is TRBV5-5 and J is TRBJ1-2, with TRBD1 matching 7 bases. The ends lost 7 bases at V and 5 bases at J; junction bases unmatched: 14. The CDR3 has 15 residues. Germline V gene lookup returns CDR1 SGHKS and CDR2 YYEKEE (reference sequence). The CDR3 is CASSGGGAEIYGYTF. The CDR3 region has the DNA TGTGCCAGCTCCGGAGGGGGCGCGGAAATTTATGGCTACACCTTC.

As concerns this clonotype: This may be a read error: a much more frequent sequence differs by one nucleotide. The chain combines TRBV7-8 with TRBJ2-4; either TRBD1 or TRBD2 may fit D (6 bases each). This CDR3 comprises 13 residues. The germline CDR1 and CDR2 sequences are SGHVS and FQNEAQ. Here the CDR3 reads CASNEGGKNIKYF. The DNA for the CDR3 is TGTGCCAGCAACGAGGGGGGCAAAAACATTAAGTACTTC.

This chain joins TRBV19 and TRBJ1-1; TRBD1 agrees at 11 bases. V shed 6 bases, J shed 1 base, and the junction held 7 bases outside the gene matches. CDR1 LNHDA and CDR2 SQIVND come from the germline V gene (reference sequence). The CDR3 sequence is 16 residues long. CDR3: CASRSGTGGTNTEAFF. The CDR3, as DNA: TGTGCCAGTAGATCCGGGACAGGGGGGACGAACACTGAAGCTTTCTTT.

This clonotype was detected many times. The chain carries TRBV2 and TRBJ1-1, with D unresolved. V dropped 5 bases and J dropped 3 bases, with 7 bases sitting between them. Germline loops: CDR1 SNHLY, CDR2 FYNNEI. The CDR3 covers 12 residues. The CDR3 region has the DNA TGTGCCAGCAGTTACGTAGACACTGAAGCTTTCTTT. It codes for CASSYVDTEAFF.